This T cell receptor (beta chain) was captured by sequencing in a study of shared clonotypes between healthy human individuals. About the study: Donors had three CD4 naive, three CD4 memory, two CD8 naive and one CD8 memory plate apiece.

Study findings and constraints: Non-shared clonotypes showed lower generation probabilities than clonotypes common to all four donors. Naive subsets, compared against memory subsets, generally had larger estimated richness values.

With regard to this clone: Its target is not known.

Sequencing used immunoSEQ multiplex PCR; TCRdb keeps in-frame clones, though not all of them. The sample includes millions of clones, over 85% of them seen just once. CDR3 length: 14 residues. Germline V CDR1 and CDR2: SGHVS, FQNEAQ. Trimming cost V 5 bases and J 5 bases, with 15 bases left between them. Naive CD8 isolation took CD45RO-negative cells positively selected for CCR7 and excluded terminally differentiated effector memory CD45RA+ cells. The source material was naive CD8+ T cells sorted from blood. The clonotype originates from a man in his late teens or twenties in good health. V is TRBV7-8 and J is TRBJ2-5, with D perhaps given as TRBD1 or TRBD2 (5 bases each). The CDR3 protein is CASSPMGPGETQYF. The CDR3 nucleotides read TGTGCCAGCAGCCCGATGGGGCCGGGGGAGACCCAGTACTTC.